The next 29 T cell receptor beta chains were all read from a single sample in a study of blood T cell repertoires in COVID-19. The assay was immunoSEQ multiplex PCR, and TCRdb's table has in-frame clones only and misses some. The data contain some 150,000 clones, around 84% of them seen just once; the ten biggest clones take up approximately 15%. The specimen sequenced was peripheral blood. These receptors were obtained from a woman aged 70-85 years with COVID-19, enrolled during active disease.

This chain uses TRBV30 with TRBJ2-7; D perhaps matches TRBD2 (5 bases). This CDR3 contains 13 residues. The V and J ends lost 0 bases and 4 bases respectively, with 10 bases between them. Looked up from germline, CDR1 is GTSNPN and CDR2 is SVGIG (reference sequence). The CDR3 sequence is CAWSVNRRYEQYF. CDR3 in DNA: TGTGCCTGGAGTGTGAATCGGAGGTACGAGCAGTACTTC.

The chain is built from TRBV19 and TRBJ2-3, with D tentatively TRBD1 (6 bases). CDR3 length equals 14 residues. The germline CDR1 and CDR2 sequences are LNHDA and SQIVND (reference sequence). Trimming stripped 9 bases from V and 5 bases from J, with 18 bases between. The CDR3 region is CASHYRDRIDTQYF. For the CDR3, the DNA is TGTGCCAGCCACTACAGGGATAGGATAGATACGCAGTATTTT.

The V and J genes are TRBV12-3 or TRBV12-4 and TRBJ2-7; D may be TRBD2 (6 bases). Trimming removed 2 bases at V and 6 bases at J, with 11 bases between. The CDR3 is made up of 13 amino acids. As DNA, the CDR3 is TGTGCCAGCAGTTTAAGGCAGGGAGGCGAGCAGTACTTC. Translating gives CASSLRQGGEQYF.

The rearrangement joins TRBV6-5 to TRBJ1-2; 9 nucleotides line up with TRBD1. This CDR3 contains 16 residues. Germline CDR1 is MNHEY and CDR2 is SVGAGI. After removal of 2 bases from V and 2 bases from J, the junction contained 6 bases not matched to a gene. The CDR3 here is CASSYRTGAPNYGYTF. CDR3 bases: TGTGCCAGCAGTTACCGGACAGGGGCCCCAAACTATGGCTACACCTTC.

The rearrangement joins TRBV30 to TRBJ2-1, with 13 nucleotides matching TRBD2. Per the germline V gene, CDR1 is GTSNPN and CDR2 is SVGIG (reference sequence). After removal of 1 base from V and 8 bases from J, the junction contained 8 bases not matched to a gene. This CDR3 has 16 residues. The CDR3 DNA sequence: TGTGCCTGGAGTGCTTCACTAGCGGGAGGGGGATATGAGCAGTTCTTC. Encoded protein: CAWSASLAGGGYEQFF.

This chain uses TRBV5-1 with TRBJ2-7, with 10 positions matching TRBD2. Looked up from germline, CDR1 is SGHRS and CDR2 is YFSETQ. Unmatched junction bases numbered 2, after V lost 0 bases and J lost 2 bases. The CDR3 has 15 residues. CDR3: CASSLGTSGPYEQYF. CDR3 sequence (DNA): TGCGCCAGCAGCTTGGGGACTAGCGGTCCCTACGAGCAGTACTTC.

This chain joins TRBV24-1 and TRBJ2-2; TRBD1 might be the D (6 bases). This CDR3 has 15 residues. Germline assignment: CDR1 KGHDR and CDR2 SFDVKD. V was clipped by 5 bases and J by 4 bases, with 13 bases between them. The CDR3 nucleotides read TGTGCCACCAGTGGTCAGGGGAGCGCCACCGGGGAGCTGTTTTTT. Translated, it gives CATSGQGSATGELFF.

The DNA of the CDR3 is TGTGCCAGCATGGGGGACACAGCCTTTAGAAGCTCCTACGAGCAGTACTTC. Residues: CASMGDTAFRSSYEQYF. The gene calls are TRBV7-9 and TRBJ2-7, with a possible D match to TRBD1 (6 bases). This CDR3 region has 17 residues. Per the germline V gene, CDR1 is SEHNR and CDR2 is FQNEAQ (reference sequence). Trimming left V 7 bases short and J 0 bases short, with 22 bases between.

V and J are TRBV5-5 and TRBJ2-1, with 12 nucleotides matching TRBD1. Trimming removed 4 bases from V and 9 bases from J; junction bases left unmatched: 8. Germline V gene lookup returns CDR1 SGHKS and CDR2 YYEKEE (reference sequence). CDR3 length equals 15 residues. In nucleotides, the CDR3 is TGTGCCAGCAGCGCCCCGGGACAGGGGGCTCGTGAGCAGTTCTTC. Translation: CASSAPGQGAREQFF.

The gene calls are TRBV28 and TRBJ2-3; 7 nucleotides match TRBD2. J lost 4 bases, V lost 6 bases, and 13 bases had no gene match. The CDR3 loop spans 16 amino acids. Germline V gives CDR1 MDHEN, CDR2 SYDVKM. The CDR3 bases are TGTGCCAGCAGCCATTTTAGCGGGCGGTCTTCAGATACGCAGTATTTT. Its translation is CASSHFSGRSSDTQYF.

This clone turned up a few times. The rearrangement uses TRBV6-6 and TRBJ2-7; TRBD2 might be the D (5 bases). Between the trimmed V and J ends, which lost 2 bases and 5 bases, there was a span of 10 bases. Germline assignment: CDR1 MNHNY and CDR2 SVGAGI (reference sequence). The length of the CDR3 is 13 residues. The CDR3 DNA is TGTGCCAGCAGTTACCGCGACGGGGACGAGCAGTACGTC. Protein: CASSYRDGDEQYV.

This chain joins TRBV6-4 and TRBJ2-3; the match to TRBD1 covers 7 bases. From germline, CDR1 is MRHNA and CDR2 SNTAGT. The CDR3 consists of 15 residues. V shed 6 bases, J shed 5 bases, and the junction held 11 bases outside the gene matches. The CDR3 spells CASSVNRGPRDTQYF. DNA for the CDR3: TGTGCCAGCAGCGTTAACAGGGGCCCCAGAGATACGCAGTATTTT.

This clone has only one observation. The chain couples TRBV6-1 to TRBJ2-1; D might be TRBD2 (6 bases). Germline lookup yields CDR1 MNHNS and CDR2 SASEGT. The CDR3 is 13 amino acids. V was cut by 0 bases and J by 14 bases, with 14 bases left in between. The CDR3 sequence is CASSEARRGSEFF. The CDR3 DNA sequence: TGTGCCAGCAGTGAAGCGCGTCGGGGGAGTGAGTTCTTC.

This clone appeared a single time. The chain uses TRBV10-2 and TRBJ1-6, with 7 bases that match TRBD1. The junction had 10 bases not matched to a gene; V was cut back by 8 bases and J by 9 bases. CDR3 length: 14 residues. CDR1 is WSHSY and CDR2 is SAAADI in the germline V gene. The CDR3 is CASCNRQGSSPLHF. For the CDR3, the DNA is TGCGCCAGCTGTAATCGACAGGGAAGTTCACCCCTCCACTTT.

This chain joins TRBV6-5 and TRBJ2-1, with TRBD2 matching over 9 bases. J was trimmed by 3 bases and V by 0 bases; bases with no gene match: 3. Germline CDR1 reads MNHEY; CDR2 reads SVGAGI. The CDR3 contains 16 residues. CDR3 bases: TGTGCCAGCAGTTACTCCTTGACTAGCGGCTACAATGAGCAGTTCTTC. This translates into CASSYSLTSGYNEQFF.

The rearrangement uses TRBV3-1 (or the pseudogene TRBV3-2) and TRBJ1-1, with 7 bases matching TRBD1. The V and J ends lost 4 bases and 5 bases, in that order; junction bases with no gene match: 7. The CDR3 is 14 residues long. Germline V lookup: CDR1 LGHDT, CDR2 YNNKEL (reference sequence). CDR3 protein: CASSLRSGGTEAFF. DNA for the CDR3: TGTGCCAGCAGCCTCCGATCAGGGGGAACTGAAGCTTTCTTT.

This clone was seen ten or more times. The rearrangement joins TRBV28 to TRBJ2-7, with 8 positions matching TRBD2. This CDR3 has 14 residues. The V gene end was trimmed by 5 bases and the J gene end by 3 bases; junction bases not matched to a gene: 6. Per the germline V gene, CDR1 is MDHEN and CDR2 is SYDVKM. The chain's CDR3 is CASSRSGGGYEQYF. The CDR3 DNA follows: TGTGCCAGCAGTCGGTCCGGGGGGGGCTACGAGCAGTACTTC.

Comments on this clone: One end of the junction varies from germline; a read error may be responsible. The chain joins TRBV6-1 to TRBJ2-4; TRBD2 matches at 14 bases. The CDR3 is made up of 18 amino acids. Per the germline V gene, CDR1 is MNHNS and CDR2 is SASEGT. The CDR3 region is CASREGTSGGVAKNIQYF. The CDR3 coding sequence is TGTGCCAGCAGAGAAGGGACTAGCGGGGGAGTAGCCAAAAACATTCAGTACTTC.

The chain couples TRBV28 to TRBJ1-2, with TRBD1 identical over 9 bases. The germline gives CDR1 MDHEN, CDR2 SYDVKM. The trim removed 4 bases at V and 6 bases at J, leaving 3 bases unmatched. The CDR3 has 13 residues. The CDR3 DNA sequence: TGTGCCAGCAGTTGGGACAGGGACCATGGCTACACCTTC. Amino acid sequence: CASSWDRDHGYTF.

The rearrangement joins TRBV2 to TRBJ1-3; a weak D match, TRBD1 (5 bases). V was clipped by 4 bases and J by 0 bases, with 7 bases between them. The CDR3 has 14 residues. The germline V gene encodes CDR1 SNHLY and CDR2 FYNNEI. CDR3 nucleotides: TGTGCCAGCAGTGGACAGATCTCTGGAAACACCATATATTTT. It specifies CASSGQISGNTIYF.

The rearrangement links TRBV6-5 to TRBJ1-2, with 9 bases aligning to TRBD1. CDR1 is MNHEY and CDR2 is SVGAGI in the germline V gene. This CDR3 is built from 14 residues. The junction had 9 bases not matched to a gene; V was cut back by 5 bases and J by 8 bases. The CDR3 protein is CASSPGQGSVGYTF. CDR3 in DNA: TGTGCCAGCAGTCCGGGACAGGGATCTGTAGGCTACACCTTC.

V is TRBV18 and J is TRBJ1-1; TRBD1 is a possible D gene (5 bases). Germline V CDR1 and CDR2: KGHSH, LQKENI. The CDR3 runs 12 residues. V lost 2 bases and J 8 bases, leaving 9 bases between the germline ends. CDR3 in DNA: TGTGCCAGCTCACCAAAGGGGCCCGAAGCTTTCTTT. It codes for CASSPKGPEAFF.

J is TRBJ1-6 and V is TRBV10-3; 9 bases match TRBD1. Trimming took 4 bases from V and 7 from J; bases not matched to a gene: 2. Germline V gives CDR1 ENHRY, CDR2 SYGVKD. This CDR3 contains 14 residues. The CDR3 bases are TGTGCCATCAGTGGGGGACAGGGAAATTCACCCCTCCACTTT. It is translated as CAISGGQGNSPLHF.

The chain carries TRBV12-3 or TRBV12-4 and TRBJ1-1, with D maybe TRBD1 (6 bases). Trimming left V 5 bases short and J 7 bases short, with 11 bases between. The CDR3 totals 12 residues. CDR3 nucleotides: TGTGCCAGCAGTCCGACCAGGGGTGAAGCTTTCTTT. Protein product: CASSPTRGEAFF.

The chain is built from TRBV7-9 and TRBJ1-1, with 8 bases aligning to TRBD1. Germline loops: CDR1 SEHNR, CDR2 FQNEAQ (reference sequence). This CDR3 spans 14 amino acids. V dropped 1 base and J dropped 6; count of bases not matched to a gene: 4. DNA for the CDR3: TGTGCCAGCAGCTTAGGACAGGGGAGCCCTGAAGCTTTCTTT. Encoded protein: CASSLGQGSPEAFF.

The J gene is TRBJ2-2, the V gene TRBV5-1, with D possibly TRBD2 on 6 matching bases. CDR1 and CDR2 (germline): SGHRS, YFSETQ. CDR3 length equals 11 residues. V lost 6 bases, J lost 7 bases, and 7 bases lay in between. The CDR3 loop reads CASMTSGELFF. CDR3 coding DNA: TGCGCCAGCATGACTAGCGGGGAGCTGTTTTTT. The full variable domain, its missing parts supplied by reference TRBV5-1 and TRBJ2-2, is KAGVTQTPRYLIKTRGQQVTLSCSPISGHRSVSWYQQTPGQGLQFLFEYFSETQRNKGNFPGRFSGRQFSNSRSEMNVSTLELGDSALYLCASMTSGELFFGEGSRLTVL.

This clone was seen once. The chain combines TRBV7-2 with TRBJ2-1; 10 nucleotides align to TRBD2. The length of the CDR3 is 19 residues. Germline assignment: CDR1 SGHTA and CDR2 FQGNSA. V was pared by 2 bases and J by 0 bases, with 10 bases of the junction left unmatched. The CDR3 region has the DNA TGTGCCAGCAGCTTACGGGTCCTAGCGGGGGCAAGCTCCTACAATGAGCAGTTCTTC. It specifies CASSLRVLAGASSYNEQFF.

CDR3 coding DNA: TGTGCCAGCAGTTTAGGGGGGACAGGGGGATTGATAGCTGAAGCTTTCTTT. Encoded protein: CASSLGGTGGLIAEAFF. The chain joins TRBV28 to TRBJ1-1; 11 nucleotides line up with TRBD1. J lost 6 bases, V lost 2 bases, and 11 bases had no gene match. Germline-derived CDR1 and CDR2 are MDHEN and SYDVKM. This CDR3 region has 17 residues.

Here the CDR3 DNA reads TGCAGTGCTAACATTTTCTACGAGCAGTACTTC. Translation: CSANIFYEQYF. This chain links TRBV20-1 with TRBJ2-7; D not resolved. V was trimmed by 4 bases and J by 3 bases, leaving 7 bases between them. This CDR3 has 11 amino acids. Germline loops: CDR1 DFQATT, CDR2 SNEGSKA (reference sequence).